A single sample is the source of the 5 T cell receptor beta chains below, sequenced in a study of cytotoxic CD8 clonotypes in ibrutinib-treated CLL. The repertoire was sequenced with immunoSEQ multiplex PCR; TCRdb's copy has only in-frame clones and lacks some. This table has roughly 45,000 clones, 50% to 75% appearing once. The sample consisted of PBMCs, taken after 24 months of ibrutinib treatment. The receptors come from a human donor with chronic lymphocytic leukemia.

The genes are TRBV7-8 and TRBJ1-6; maybe TRBD1 (5 bases). The V end was cut by 4 bases, the J end by 3 bases, with 7 bases between. CDR1 and CDR2 from the germline V gene are SGHVS and FQNEAQ. The CDR3 is 14 amino acids. The CDR3 here is CASSYDSYNSPLHF. CDR3 sequence (DNA): TGTGCCAGCAGCTACGACAGCTATAATTCACCCCTCCACTTT.

The rearrangement uses TRBV29-1 and TRBJ2-5; TRBD1 is a possible D gene (6 bases). Germline values: CDR1 SQVTM, CDR2 ANQGSEA. The V end lost 3 bases, the J end lost 2 bases, and 13 bases lay between the germline ends. The CDR3 length is 14 residues. DNA of the CDR3: TGCAGCGTTGAGGCAGGGGTTCTACAAGAGACCCAGTACTTC. Protein sequence: CSVEAGVLQETQYF.

This chain uses TRBV10-3 with TRBJ2-1, with TRBD2 matching 7 bases. Germline CDR1 is ENHRY and CDR2 is SYGVKD. The junction had 4 bases not matched to a gene; V was cut back by 4 bases and J by 10 bases. The CDR3 loop spans 12 amino acids. In nucleotides, the CDR3 is TGTGCCATCAGTGTTTACGGGGGGGAGCAGTTCTTC. Its protein product is CAISVYGGEQFF.

The gene calls are TRBV2 and TRBJ2-7; TRBD2 agrees at 11 bases. J lost 1 base, V lost 4 bases, and 9 bases had no gene match. The germline V gene has CDR1 SNHLY and CDR2 FYNNEI. The CDR3 has 17 amino acids. Here the CDR3 reads CASSARKGLAASYEQYF. The CDR3 DNA reads TGTGCCAGCAGTGCGCGGAAGGGACTAGCGGCTTCCTACGAGCAGTACTTC. Using reference TRBV2 and TRBJ2-7 for the parts outside the CDR3, the full variable domain is EPEVTQTPSHQVTQMGQEVILRCVPISNHLYFYWYRQILGQKVEFLVSFYNNEISEKSEIFDDQFSVERPDGSNFTLKIRSTKLEDSAMYFCASSARKGLAASYEQYFGPGTRLTVT.

The rearrangement joins TRBV5-4 to TRBJ2-2, with TRBD2 matching over 16 bases. CDR1 and CDR2 from the germline V gene are SGHNT and YYREEE (reference sequence). The CDR3 totals 15 residues. V lost 6 bases to trimming and J lost 6 bases; unmatched junction nucleotides: 2. The CDR3 region is CASTGTSGGAGELFF. In nucleotides, the CDR3 is TGTGCCAGCACCGGGACTAGCGGGGGGGCCGGGGAGCTGTTTTTT.